Following are 23 T cell receptor beta chains from one sample sequenced in a study of T-cell memory formation after mild COVID-19 (dated by TCRdb to about 2021). The method was 5' RACE. The data were produced on an Illumina NovaSeq 6000. TCRdb passed the public sequencing reads through fastp at Q25 and MiXCR, retaining productive beta sequences. One record per CDR3 amino acid sequence lists the most common genes and DNA. Recorded for this sample are about 140,000 distinct CDR3 sequences; 11% to 15% of them occurred a single time. Around 27% of the sample comes from the top ten. The sequenced sample consisted of PBMCs or a T cell subset sorted from them (not recorded which). The source of these receptors is an adult woman who had mild COVID-19 (a few samples of this study predate the infection). The sample titles of this study are shuffled in the database, so cell type and time point are left out; the donor was told from shared clones.

The CDR3 here is CASSWGTVEAFF. CDR3 DNA sequence: TGTGCCAGCAGTTGGGGGACTGTTGAAGCTTTCTTT. This sequence joins TRBV12-3 or TRBV12-4 and TRBJ1-1, with D possibly TRBD1 on 5 matching bases. Trimming cost V 4 bases and J 7 bases, with 10 bases left between them. This CDR3 has 12 residues.

The chain joins TRBV12-3 or TRBV12-4 to TRBJ2-1, with 9 bases that match TRBD1. V gave up 5 bases and J gave up 7 bases; unmatched junction bases: 6. There are 14 residues in the CDR3. The CDR3: CASSPQGAGNEQFF. The DNA for the CDR3 is TGTGCCAGCAGTCCACAGGGGGCCGGTAATGAGCAGTTCTTC.

CDR3: CASSSGAKTQYF. The DNA for the CDR3 is TGTGCCAGCAGTTCAGGGGCAAAGACCCAGTACTTC. The rearrangement joins TRBV6-5 to TRBJ2-5, with D possibly being TRBD1 (6 bases). Germline V gene data show CDR1 as MNHEY and CDR2 as SVGAGI. The CDR3 has 12 amino acids. Trimming took off 4 bases at V and 6 bases at J, with 9 bases between the two ends.

V and J are TRBV29-1 and TRBJ2-1; 8 nucleotides agree with TRBD2. V dropped 2 bases and J dropped 4; count of bases not matched to a gene: 10. The CDR3 loop spans 16 amino acids. Per the germline V gene, CDR1 is SQVTM and CDR2 is ANQGSEA. CDR3 nucleotide sequence: TGCAGCGTTGAAAATTCGGGAGGGCCGGGTTACAATGAGCAGTTCTTC. The encoded protein is CSVENSGGPGYNEQFF.

The genes are TRBV12-3 or TRBV12-4 and TRBJ2-5; the D gene is possibly TRBD2 (5 bases). V was shortened by 0 bases and J by 7 bases, with 9 bases between the two germline ends. The CDR3 length is 13 residues. The CDR3 here is CASSLAGILTQYF. The CDR3 DNA sequence: TGTGCCAGCAGTTTAGCCGGGATATTGACCCAGTACTTC.

The chain joins TRBV12-3 or TRBV12-4 to TRBJ2-2; 7 positions match TRBD1. V trimming: 11 bases; J trimming: 7 bases; junction bases outside the gene matches: 16. This CDR3 comprises 15 residues. DNA for the CDR3: TGTGCCCCTTCCCGAGGACAGGACCTTAACGGGGAGCTGTTTTTT. It translates to CAPSRGQDLNGELFF.

This chain joins TRBV19 and TRBJ2-7; 7 bases are a match to TRBD2. This CDR3 contains 16 residues. Losses at the gene ends were 6 bases for V and 2 bases for J; bases not matched to a gene: 13. In germline, CDR1 is LNHDA, CDR2 SQIVND (reference sequence). In DNA form, the CDR3 reads TGTGCCAGTAGGACAGCGGGACGGGAGGTTGCCTACGAGCAGTACTTC. It is translated as CASRTAGREVAYEQYF.

This clonotype has only a few counts. The V and J genes are TRBV24-1 and TRBJ2-3; D is perhaps TRBD2 (5 bases). Germline lookup yields CDR1 KGHDR and CDR2 SFDVKD. The CDR3 loop spans 14 amino acids. Between the trimmed V and J ends, which lost 4 bases and 3 bases, there was a span of 10 bases. The CDR3 region is CATSDLDSTDTQYF. As DNA, the CDR3 is TGTGCCACCAGTGACCTGGACTCAACAGATACGCAGTATTTT.

This clonotype was detected only a few times. In this CDR3 the conserved last residue, phenylalanine or tryptophan, is missing, so a read error is likely. This sequence joins TRBV5-6 and TRBJ1-4; D not certain. The assigned J gene may be wrong: the sequence end matches TRBJ2-3 better. Per the germline V gene, CDR1 is SGHDT and CDR2 is YYEEEE. The CDR3 extends over 8 amino acids. CDR3 residues: CASSLQYL. DNA of the CDR3: TGTGCCAGCAGCTTACAGTATCTT.

This clonotype showed up just a few times. The J gene is TRBJ2-1, the V gene TRBV27; possibly TRBD2 for D (6 bases). V was trimmed by 8 bases and J by 6 bases, leaving 11 bases between them. This CDR3 has 12 amino acids. Per the germline V gene, CDR1 is MNHEY and CDR2 is SMNVEV (reference sequence). The CDR3 DNA sequence: TGTGCCAGCGGGGGGACTTTCAATGAGCAGTTCTTC. This gives the protein CASGGTFNEQFF.

The rearrangement links TRBV5-1 to TRBJ2-3, with a possible D match to TRBD1 (5 bases). Germline V gene data show CDR1 as SGHRS and CDR2 as YFSETQ. The V end was cut by 1 base, the J end by 2 bases, with 20 bases between. This CDR3 region has 18 residues. The CDR3 region is CASSLSPPGAEITDTQYF. CDR3 coding DNA: TGCGCCAGCAGCTTGTCCCCACCTGGGGCGGAGATCACAGATACGCAGTATTTT.

Only a few counts were recorded for this clonotype. The chain couples TRBV6-5 to TRBJ2-2; 10 nucleotides line up with TRBD1. Per the germline V gene, CDR1 is MNHEY and CDR2 is SVGAGI. The CDR3 contains 15 residues. V dropped 5 bases and J dropped 9; count of bases not matched to a gene: 9. The CDR3 sequence: CASSRQGATLRELFF. CDR3 coding DNA: TGTGCCAGCAGTCGACAGGGGGCTACCTTAAGGGAGCTGTTTTTT.

This clonotype was counted a few times. The chain links TRBV7-9 to TRBJ2-7; TRBD1 or TRBD2 may be the D gene (5 bases each). The CDR3 covers 14 residues. Trimming took 3 bases from V and 3 from J, leaving 12 bases between them. Looked up from germline, CDR1 is SEHNR and CDR2 is FQNEAQ (reference sequence). The CDR3 bases are TGTGCCAGCAGCTTGGTGACTGGGGGCTACGAGCAGTACTTC. It specifies CASSLVTGGYEQYF.

V and J are TRBV5-1 and TRBJ2-7; the D gene is possibly TRBD2 (5 bases). Between the trimmed V and J ends, which lost 1 base and 7 bases, there was a span of 12 bases. The germline V gene encodes CDR1 SGHRS and CDR2 YFSETQ. The CDR3 extends over 13 amino acids. CDR3: CASSLILAGEQYF. In DNA form, the CDR3 reads TGCGCCAGCAGCTTGATTCTAGCCGGGGAGCAGTACTTC.

This clonotype was detected a few times. This chain uses TRBV11-2 with TRBJ1-2, with D perhaps TRBD1 (5 bases). The CDR3 has 14 residues. The germline V gene has CDR1 SGHAT and CDR2 FQNNGV. V lost 5 bases and J lost 6, with 16 bases in between. CDR3 protein: CASSLSWGTDGYTF. The CDR3 DNA sequence: TGTGCCAGCAGCCTCAGCTGGGGGACGGATGGCTACACCTTC.

The chain is built from TRBV12-3 or TRBV12-4 and TRBJ1-1; perhaps TRBD1 as D (6 bases). V was shortened by 6 bases and J by 1 base, with 9 bases between the two germline ends. The CDR3 spans 13 residues. The CDR3 bases are TGTGCCAGCAGGGGACATCCGAACACTGAAGCTTTCTTT. Translation: CASRGHPNTEAFF.

This clonotype showed up just a few times. The chain uses TRBV6-5 and TRBJ1-1; the match to TRBD1 covers 7 bases. Germline lookup yields CDR1 MNHEY and CDR2 SVGAGI. With 6 bases clipped from V and 4 bases from J, the junction kept 5 bases outside the gene matches. CDR3 length: 13 residues. CDR3 nucleotides: TGTGCCAGCAGCCCGCAGGGGGGCACTGAAGCTTTCTTT. The encoded protein is CASSPQGGTEAFF.

This clonotype was found many times. This chain joins TRBV7-8 and TRBJ1-6; 7 nucleotides agree with TRBD1. CDR3 size: 18 residues. The germline CDR1 and CDR2 sequences are SGHVS and FQNEAQ. V dropped 5 bases and J dropped 0; count of bases not matched to a gene: 10. The chain's CDR3 is CASSVTGILNSYNSPLHF. In nucleotides, the CDR3 is TGTGCCAGCAGCGTGACAGGGATCCTCAACTCCTATAATTCACCCCTCCACTTT.

This clonotype turned up a few times. The chain couples TRBV4-1 to TRBJ2-2, with 7 bases lining up with TRBD1. With 6 bases clipped from V and 1 base from J, the junction kept 8 bases outside the gene matches. The CDR3 is 16 amino acids. Germline V gene lookup returns CDR1 MGHRA and CDR2 YSYEKL. CDR3 nucleotide sequence: TGCGCCAGCAGTGCGCCGGGACAGTTGAACACCGGGGAGCTGTTTTTT. This translates into CASSAPGQLNTGELFF.

This clonotype was detected a few times. The chain is built from TRBV30 and TRBJ2-5; D perhaps matches TRBD2 (6 bases). Germline assignment: CDR1 GTSNPN and CDR2 SVGIG (reference sequence). The CDR3 totals 15 residues. V lost 3 bases to trimming and J lost 7 bases, with 21 bases between them. The CDR3 spells CAWSDRPGLLPTQYF. Written as DNA, the CDR3 is TGTGCCTGGAGCGACCGACCGGGACTCCTCCCGACCCAGTACTTC.

This chain connects TRBV3-1 to TRBJ2-1; 11 bases agree with TRBD1. Germline CDR1 is LGHDT and CDR2 is YNNKEL (reference sequence). The CDR3 covers 16 residues. V gave up 4 bases and J gave up 12 bases; unmatched junction bases: 14. The CDR3 coding sequence is TGTGCCAGCAGCCCCAACCGGGACAGGGGGAATCTTGGGCAGTTCTTC. This encodes CASSPNRDRGNLGQFF.

V gene TRBV6-5 combines with J gene TRBJ1-2, with 7 nucleotides matching TRBD1. CDR3 length equals 15 residues. The germline gives CDR1 MNHEY, CDR2 SVGAGI. Germline trimming cut 4 bases from V and 1 base from J; bases unmatched to any gene: 6. CDR3 amino acids: CASSFHRGLNYGYTF. The CDR3 DNA reads as TGTGCCAGCAGTTTTCACAGGGGTCTTAACTATGGCTACACCTTC.

The chain joins TRBV24-1 to TRBJ2-1, with TRBD1 identical over 11 bases. With V trimmed by 4 bases and J by 3 bases, 4 bases remained unmatched. The CDR3 runs 16 residues. Germline CDR1 KGHDR, CDR2 SFDVKD. CDR3 region: CATSDPGQGDYNEQFF. The CDR3 nucleotides read TGTGCCACCAGTGACCCGGGACAGGGGGACTACAATGAGCAGTTCTTC.